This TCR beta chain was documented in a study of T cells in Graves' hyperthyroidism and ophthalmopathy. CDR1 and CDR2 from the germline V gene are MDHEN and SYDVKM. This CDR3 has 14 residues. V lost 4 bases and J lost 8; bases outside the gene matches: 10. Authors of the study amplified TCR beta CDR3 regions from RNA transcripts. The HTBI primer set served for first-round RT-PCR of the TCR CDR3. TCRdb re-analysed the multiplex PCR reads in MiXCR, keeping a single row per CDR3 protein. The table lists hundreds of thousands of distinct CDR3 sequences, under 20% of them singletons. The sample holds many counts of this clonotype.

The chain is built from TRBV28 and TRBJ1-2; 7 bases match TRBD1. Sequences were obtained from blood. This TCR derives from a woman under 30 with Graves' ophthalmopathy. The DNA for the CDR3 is TGTGCCAGCAGTTCTCCGACAGGGAAGAGAGGCTACACCTTC. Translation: CASSSPTGKRGYTF.